Listed here are 17 T cell receptor beta chains from one sample, sequenced in a study of shared clonotypes between healthy human individuals. Sequencing was performed with immunoSEQ multiplex PCR; in TCRdb, only in-frame clones are kept and a portion is missing. This table holds more than 2,000,000 clones, around 94% found once. Sequenced input: naive CD4+ T cells sorted from blood. The subset: CD45RA+ positively selected. These receptors were collected from a man younger than 35 in good health.

The chain combines TRBV30 with TRBJ1-1; D gene uncertain. Germline V gene data show CDR1 as GTSNPN and CDR2 as SVGIG (reference sequence). V shed 0 bases and J shed 1 base, with 15 bases lying between them. The CDR3 is 16 amino acids. CDR3 in amino acids: CAWSVLELLSNTEAFF. The CDR3 region has the DNA TGTGCCTGGAGTGTACTCGAACTGCTCTCGAACACTGAAGCTTTCTTT.

This clone showed up just once. This sample also contains other DNA sequences that code for the same CDR3. The V call is TRBV18, the J call TRBJ1-3, with 7 bases matching TRBD1. The germline gives CDR1 KGHSH, CDR2 LQKENI. The CDR3 contains 15 residues. With V trimmed by 6 bases and J by 0 bases, 5 bases remained unmatched. CDR3 nucleotide sequence: TGTGCCAGCTCCCTTGGACAGGTCTCTGGAAACACCATATATTTT. Its protein is CASSLGQVSGNTIYF.

This clone was found once. The chain is built from TRBV30 and TRBJ2-2; 9 bases agree with TRBD1. In germline, CDR1 is GTSNPN, CDR2 SVGIG (reference sequence). The CDR3 totals 13 residues. Losses at the gene ends were 3 bases for V and 7 bases for J; bases not matched to a gene: 3. DNA for the CDR3: TGTGCCTGGAGGGACAGGGGAAACGGGGAGCTGTTTTTT. Translated, it gives CAWRDRGNGELFF.

This clone was seen a single time. The rearrangement joins TRBV5-1 to TRBJ2-5, with D perhaps TRBD2 (6 bases). CDR1 and CDR2 from the germline V gene are SGHRS and YFSETQ. V was clipped by 3 bases and J by 5 bases, with 14 bases between them. The CDR3 runs 14 residues. CDR3 DNA sequence: TGCGCCAGCAGCTCGGCCGGGGGTCGGGAGACCCAGTACTTC. Protein sequence: CASSSAGGRETQYF.

This rearrangement joins TRBV7-9 to TRBJ2-7; TRBD2 aligns across 11 bases. The CDR3 extends over 18 amino acids. J gave up 0 bases and V 1 base, and 8 bases lay outside the gene matches. CDR1 and CDR2 from the germline V gene are SEHNR and FQNEAQ (reference sequence). The CDR3 loop is CASSLGSSGRTSSYEQYF. The CDR3 region has the DNA TGTGCCAGCAGCTTAGGGTCTAGCGGGAGGACATCCTCCTACGAGCAGTACTTC.

The chain is built from TRBV7-6 and TRBJ2-3, with TRBD2 matching over 9 bases. Germline values: CDR1 SGHVS, CDR2 FNYEAQ. J was trimmed by 2 bases and V by 5 bases; bases with no gene match: 8. The CDR3 is 16 amino acids. The CDR3 coding sequence is TGTGCCAGCAGCGAGCAGGCGGGGGGGAACACAGATACGCAGTATTTT. It yields the protein CASSEQAGGNTDTQYF.

V is TRBV10-3 and J is TRBJ2-7, with 9 bases aligning to TRBD1. With V trimmed by 7 bases and J by 6 bases, 7 bases remained unmatched. This CDR3 contains 13 residues. Germline lookup yields CDR1 ENHRY and CDR2 SYGVKD. The CDR3 DNA is TGTGCCATCAACCTGGACAGGGGCGGCGAGCAGTACTTC. It is translated as CAINLDRGGEQYF.

The J gene is TRBJ1-5, the V gene TRBV30, with D possibly TRBD1 on 6 matching bases. CDR1 GTSNPN and CDR2 SVGIG come from the germline V gene (reference sequence). The CDR3 covers 14 residues. Trimming removed 4 bases at V and 4 bases at J, with 14 bases between. Written as DNA, the CDR3 is TGTGCCTGGACCGCTACAGGGTCGAATCAGCCCCAGCATTTT. Translating gives CAWTATGSNQPQHF.

The chain uses TRBV6-6 and TRBJ2-7; D is ambiguous. V shed 0 bases and J shed 6 bases, with 12 bases lying between them. The CDR3 extends over 14 amino acids. Germline V CDR1 and CDR2: MNHNY, SVGAGI (reference sequence). The CDR3 region has the DNA TGTGCCAGCAGTTACTCGGAAGGGTTGGGCGAGCAGTACTTC. Translated, it gives CASSYSEGLGEQYF.

This clone was seen just once. The rearrangement joins TRBV30 to TRBJ1-2, with 10 bases matching TRBD1. Germline-derived CDR1 and CDR2 are GTSNPN and SVGIG (reference sequence). Losses at the gene ends were 6 bases for V and 4 bases for J; bases not matched to a gene: 8. This CDR3 region has 14 residues. Here the CDR3 DNA reads TGTGCCTGTTCAGGACAGGGGGGGATCTATGGCTACACCTTC. Its protein product is CACSGQGGIYGYTF. Complete variable domain (other parts from reference TRBV30 and TRBJ1-2): SQTIHQWPATLVQPVGSPLSLECTVEGTSNPNLYWYRQAAGRGLQLLFYSVGIGQISSEVPQNLSASRPQDRQFILSSKKLLLSDSGFYLCACSGQGGIYGYTFGSGTRLTVV.

This clone was detected a few times. The chain is built from TRBV10-2 and TRBJ1-2; 9 nucleotides agree with TRBD1. Germline lookup yields CDR1 WSHSY and CDR2 SAAADI. The CDR3 is made up of 14 amino acids. J lost 8 bases, V lost 7 bases, and 11 bases had no gene match. In nucleotides, the CDR3 is TGCGCCAGCACCGAAACCGGGACAGGGAGAGGCTACACCTTC. It specifies CASTETGTGRGYTF.

As to this clone: This sample also contains other DNA sequences that code for the same CDR3. V and J are TRBV14 and TRBJ1-1; 8 bases agree with TRBD1. The CDR3 covers 13 residues. Germline CDR1 and CDR2: SGHDN and FVKESK. Trimming at V came to 0 bases and at J to 10 bases, leaving 4 bases not matched to a gene. CDR3 nucleotide sequence: TGTGCCAGCAGCCAAGATCCAACAGGGGGAGCTTTCTTT. Translation gives CASSQDPTGGAFF.

Only one count was recorded for this clone. The chain is built from TRBV21-1 and TRBJ1-2. TRBV21-1 is described as a pseudogene. This CDR3 spans 16 amino acids. Here the CDR3 reads CASSKGWGRQRRGYTF. The CDR3 DNA is TGTGCCAGCAGCAAAGGCTGGGGACGGCAAAGAAGGGGCTACACCTTC.

In its sample, this clone was seen once. CDR3 nucleotides: TGTGCCAGCAGCCAGGGACTAGCGGGTAGGGAGACCCAGTACTTC. It specifies CASSQGLAGRETQYF. The genes are TRBV9 and TRBJ2-5; 12 positions match TRBD2. J was trimmed by 5 bases and V by 4 bases; bases with no gene match: 6. The CDR3 sequence is 15 residues long. Germline lookup yields CDR1 SGDLS and CDR2 YYNGEE.

The chain has TRBV6-5 and TRBJ2-7, with D possibly matching TRBD1 (5 bases). V was shortened by 0 bases and J by 1 base, with 7 bases between the two germline ends. CDR3 length: 14 residues. Germline CDR1 is MNHEY and CDR2 is SVGAGI. CDR3 sequence (DNA): TGTGCCAGCAGTTACTCGCGGACATCCTACGAGCAGTACTTC. Residues: CASSYSRTSYEQYF.

The rearrangement joins TRBV7-9 to TRBJ1-1; D remains unclear. This CDR3 has 16 amino acids. Trimming stripped 1 base from V and 3 bases from J, with 15 bases between. CDR1 SEHNR and CDR2 FQNEAQ come from the germline V gene (reference sequence). The CDR3 loop reads CASSLGGLHLYTEAFF. For the CDR3, the DNA is TGTGCCAGCAGCTTAGGTGGACTCCACCTCTACACTGAAGCTTTCTTT.

The chain combines TRBV10-3 with TRBJ1-4; 7 nucleotides align to TRBD1. This CDR3 region has 17 residues. V shed 0 bases, J shed 7 bases, and the junction held 11 bases outside the gene matches. The germline gives CDR1 ENHRY, CDR2 SYGVKD. This chain's CDR3 is CAISESRTGDAGEKLFF. CDR3 sequence (DNA): TGTGCCATCAGTGAGTCTAGAACAGGGGATGCGGGTGAAAAACTGTTTTTT.